This TCR beta chain was identified in a study of T-cell reconstitution after alpha-beta-depleted transplantation in children. The germline CDR1 and CDR2 sequences are MNHNS and SASEGT. Trimming took 6 bases from V and 0 from J, leaving 15 bases between them. The CDR3 is 15 amino acids. Only a few counts were recorded for this clonotype. What it binds is unknown. Unique molecular identifiers were used in preparing the TCRbeta library. TCRdb ran MiXCR on the PCR reads and lists one entry per CDR3 protein. The sample has a few hundred thousand distinct CDR3 sequences, approximately 6.9% seen once. Overall study results and limits: Expanded graft clones, several hundred of them, were reportedly the source of alpha-beta T cells about two months after transplant. The main origin of T-cell counts and diversity one year after transplant was newly produced T cells. Surviving thymic progenitors and recipient T cells were the source of high TCRbeta diversity at day 60 in some patients.

J is TRBJ2-7 and V is TRBV6-1; TRBD2 might be the D (7 bases). This receptor was obtained from a boy younger than 10 with acute lymphoblastic leukemia, due to receive a stem cell transplant. Sequencing used PBMCs, obtained before TCRalphabeta/CD19-depleted stem cell transplant. CDR3 sequence: CASSQPGGNSYEQYF. DNA for the CDR3: TGTGCCAGCAGCCAGCCGGGGGGCAACTCCTACGAGCAGTACTTC.